The present TCR beta chain was sequenced within a study of human T cells and chemical hapten exposure. Notes on the study in general: Following DPC sensitization, TCRs present above 1 in 1000 frequency showed no change.

This clonotype has just a few counts. Antigen specificity is unknown. TCRdb analysed the RACE reads with MiXCR anew, one entry per CDR3 protein. The sample lists fewer than 400,000 distinct CDR3 sequences; approximately 6.9% were seen once. Sample time point: patch test 1, 2 weeks after DPC sensitization. Documented treatment: therapeutic diphenylcyclopropenone sensitization with weekly scalp DPC. Blood draws preceded each patch test application. Germline V gene lookup returns CDR1 MNHEY and CDR2 SVGEGT. V was pared by 6 bases and J by 2 bases, with 15 bases between. The CDR3 spans 15 residues. This receptor was obtained from a woman between 18 and 30 years old with alopecia areata. Some clones in this sample may be carry-over from other donors' samples. This chain joins TRBV6-2 or TRBV6-3 and TRBJ2-3, with D possibly matching TRBD1 (6 bases). Sample: whole blood, taken in connection with sensitization to the hapten diphenylcyclopropenone (DPC). The CDR3 is CASSQPAGVTDTQYF. In DNA, the CDR3 is TGTGCCAGCAGCCAACCAGCAGGGGTCACAGATACGCAGTATTTT.